A selection of T cell receptor beta chains follows, all from one sample in a study of blood T cells in healthy people across ages. MiXCR, run by TCRdb on the 5' RACE reads, gives a single entry per CDR3 protein. The sample records around 620,000 distinct CDR3 sequences, roughly a quarter being singletons. The sample taken for sequencing was blood. The receptors were sampled from a woman in her 70s in good health. Each CDR3 is given with its conserved first and last residue. Fields, in order: V gene, CDR3 length, D gene, J gene, clone size, CDR3 protein, CDR3 DNA. A D gene is named only where the DNA matches it firmly. Clone size is shown for a subset of rows, as once, few, many or a class of expanded clone.

TRBV4-1	15	TRBD1	TRBJ1-6	.	CASSQATGGNSPLHF	TGCGCCAGCAGCCAAGCTACAGGGGGTAATTCACCCCTCCACTTT
TRBV7-9	16	TRBD1	TRBJ1-5	.	CASSYTGATSNQPQHF	TGTGCCAGCAGCTACACAGGGGCGACAAGCAATCAGCCCCAGCATTTT
TRBV20-1	17	.	TRBJ1-5	.	CSARGRVRGYSNQPQHF	TGCAGTGCTAGAGGCAGGGTAAGGGGATATAGCAATCAGCCCCAGCATTTT
TRBV12-3/TRBV12-4	17	TRBD2	TRBJ2-5	.	CASSFDFSGGDQETQYF	TGTGCCAGCAGTTTCGACTTTAGCGGGGGGGACCAAGAGACCCAGTACTTC
TRBV12-3/TRBV12-4	13	.	TRBJ2-7	.	CASSLARLGEQYF	TGTGCCAGCAGTTTAGCGCGTCTCGGGGAGCAGTACTTC
TRBV30	15	.	TRBJ2-5	many	CAWSPDPNLQETQYF	TGTGCCTGGAGTCCAGACCCAAATCTACAAGAGACCCAGTACTTC
TRBV7-2	13	TRBD1	TRBJ1-1	.	CASSLWTGGVAFF	TGTGCCAGCAGCTTATGGACAGGGGGCGTCGCTTTCTTT
TRBV18	13	.	TRBJ2-5	few	CASSPSLMETQYF	TGTGCCAGCTCACCATCTCTCATGGAGACCCAGTACTTC
TRBV20-1	15	TRBD2	TRBJ2-5	.	CSARAWTSGQETQYF	TGCAGTGCTAGAGCTTGGACTAGCGGCCAAGAGACCCAGTACTTC
TRBV4-3	16	.	TRBJ2-2	few	CASSPGTHPNTGELFF	TGCGCCAGCAGCCCCGGGACCCATCCGAACACCGGGGAGCTGTTTTTT
TRBV20-1	17	TRBD2	TRBJ2-3	few	CSARDHVGTSASGTQYF	TGCAGTGCTAGAGATCACGTCGGGACTAGCGCGTCGGGCACGCAGTATTTT
TRBV29-1	12	.	TRBJ1-1	once	CNVAPGRTEAFF	TGCAACGTAGCGCCTGGGAGGACTGAAGCTTTCTTT
TRBV13	15	.	TRBJ1-2	few	CASSPTGPRASGYTF	TGTGCCAGCAGCCCAACGGGACCCCGAGCGAGTGGCTACACCTTC
TRBV29-1	13	.	TRBJ1-3	few	CSVDLGQGNTIYF	TGCAGCGTTGATCTAGGACAGGGAAACACCATATATTTT
TRBV7-2	16	TRBD2	TRBJ2-2	few	CASSLPSGGNTGELFF	TGTGCCAGCAGCTTACCTAGCGGGGGGAACACCGGGGAGCTGTTTTTT
TRBV5-5	16	.	TRBJ2-7	.	CASSSNRQAAVYEQYF	TGTGCCAGCAGCTCCAACCGACAAGCGGCGGTCTACGAGCAGTACTTC
TRBV2	16	.	TRBJ1-1	once	CASTLHAQGSVTEAFF	TGTGCCAGCACCCTTCACGCACAGGGATCGGTCACTGAAGCTTTCTTT
TRBV27	14	.	TRBJ1-5	.	CASSLLGDNRPQHF	TGTGCCAGCAGTTTATTGGGGGACAATCGGCCCCAGCATTTT
TRBV29-1	15	TRBD2	TRBJ2-1	.	CSAPTLAGGGSEQFF	TGCAGCGCTCCTACGTTGGCGGGGGGCGGGAGTGAGCAGTTCTTC
TRBV25-1	14	.	TRBJ1-3	.	CASGRDLSGNTIYF	TGTGCCAGCGGCCGGGACCTCTCTGGAAACACCATATATTTT
TRBV10-3	14	.	TRBJ1-3	few	CAISEMVAGNTIYF	TGTGCCATCAGTGAGATGGTGGCTGGAAACACCATATATTTT
TRBV29-1	14	.	TRBJ2-1	.	CSVEGRSSYNEQFF	TGCAGCGTTGAAGGTAGGAGCTCCTACAATGAGCAGTTCTTC
TRBV20-1	13	.	TRBJ1-3	few	CSAARPSGNTIYF	TGCAGTGCCGCGCGACCCTCTGGAAACACCATATATTTT
TRBV2	14	.	TRBJ1-2	.	CASSASRNNYGYTF	TGTGCCAGCAGTGCATCCAGAAATAACTATGGCTACACCTTC
TRBV6-2/TRBV6-3	13	TRBD2	TRBJ2-1	few	CAIRLAAGNEQFF	TGTGCCATCCGACTAGCGGCCGGCAATGAGCAGTTCTTC
TRBV5-1	16	.	TRBJ1-2	.	CASRDGGPMTNYGYTF	TGCGCCAGCAGGGACGGGGGTCCCATGACTAACTATGGCTACACCTTC
TRBV29-1	17	TRBD1	TRBJ1-2	.	CSAKQPGQGAKKDGYTF	TGCAGCGCTAAACAGCCGGGACAGGGGGCCAAGAAAGATGGCTACACCTTC
TRBV7-9	15	.	TRBJ1-4	.	CASSLEGLPNEKLFF	TGTGCCAGCAGCTTAGAGGGACTTCCCAATGAAAAACTGTTTTTT